This TCR beta chain was found in a study of T cells after yellow fever vaccination. TCRdb processed the 5' RACE reads anew with MiXCR; each CDR3 protein has one entry. The table has some 150,000 distinct CDR3 sequences, approximately 9.9% seen once; the top ten hold around 34%. The germline CDR1 and CDR2 sequences are SGHVS and FQNEAQ. The CDR3 totals 16 residues. J lost 6 bases, V lost 4 bases, and 10 bases had no gene match. The source material was CD8+ T cells sorted from PBMCs, sampled 15 days after the yellow fever booster vaccination. This TCR derives from a man younger than 30 who received the YFV17D yellow fever vaccine. The genes are TRBV7-8 and TRBJ2-1; 9 bases line up with TRBD2. The CDR3 protein is CASSSNRPSGANEQFF. CDR3 DNA: TGTGCCAGCAGCTCCAACCGTCCTAGCGGGGCCAATGAGCAGTTCTTC.